These 16 T cell receptor beta chains came from one sample sequenced in a study of shared clonotypes between healthy human individuals. The repertoire was sequenced with immunoSEQ multiplex PCR; TCRdb's copy has only in-frame clones and lacks some. The sample yields 2 million to 2.5 million clones, more than 85% seen once. Sequencing was carried out using naive CD4+ T cells from PBMCs. The subset here: CD45RA+ positively selected. The source is a man younger than 35 in good health. Some clones in this sample may be carry-over from other donors' samples.

Regarding this clone: Additional DNA sequences in this sample encode the identical CDR3. The rearrangement links TRBV5-1 to TRBJ1-2; D might be TRBD1 (6 bases). Germline V gene data show CDR1 as SGHRS and CDR2 as YFSETQ. V lost 4 bases, J lost 2 bases, and 9 bases lay in between. The CDR3 runs to 13 residues. This CDR3 reads CASSAGTNYGYTF. The DNA for the CDR3 is TGCGCCAGCAGCGCCGGGACAAACTATGGCTACACCTTC.

A remark on this clone: Other DNA sequences within the sample encode an identical CDR3. V is TRBV5-5 and J is TRBJ1-5; possibly TRBD1 for D (6 bases). Germline CDR1 reads SGHKS; CDR2 reads YYEKEE (reference sequence). V dropped 0 bases and J dropped 4 bases, with 11 bases sitting between them. This CDR3 is built from 15 residues. The CDR3 nucleotides read TGTGCCAGCAGCTTGGAGGGGGGTCGGAATCAGCCCCAGCATTTT. Its protein product is CASSLEGGRNQPQHF.

The chain couples TRBV7-2 to TRBJ1-1, with 11 bases matching TRBD1. This CDR3 region has 18 residues. Trimming cost V 1 base and J 1 base; bases outside gene matches: 8. From germline, CDR1 is SGHTA and CDR2 FQGNSA. The CDR3 loop is CASSLVGTGGNRNTEAFF. CDR3 sequence (DNA): TGTGCCAGCAGCTTAGTAGGGACAGGGGGTAACAGGAACACTGAAGCTTTCTTT. Complete variable domain (other parts from reference TRBV7-2 and TRBJ1-1): GAGVSQSPSNKVTEKGKDVELRCDPISGHTALYWYRQSLGQGLEFLIYFQGNSAPDKSGLPSDRFSAERTGGSVSTLTIQRTQQEDSAVYLCASSLVGTGGNRNTEAFFGQGTRLTVV.

This clone was recorded once. The chain couples TRBV27 to TRBJ2-7; a possible D gene is TRBD2 (6 bases). In germline, CDR1 is MNHEY, CDR2 SMNVEV (reference sequence). The CDR3 runs 16 residues. V was trimmed by 3 bases and J by 4 bases, leaving 19 bases between them. CDR3 loop: CASSFFRRERVYEQYF. In DNA form, the CDR3 reads TGTGCCAGCAGTTTCTTTAGACGGGAGCGAGTATACGAGCAGTACTTC.

The genes are TRBV9 and TRBJ1-6; 10 bases are shared with TRBD1. The ends lost 5 bases at V and 7 bases at J; junction bases unmatched: 6. Germline V gene lookup returns CDR1 SGDLS and CDR2 YYNGEE. This CDR3 region has 15 residues. CDR3 protein: CASRQGQGWNSPLHF. In nucleotides, the CDR3 is TGTGCCAGCAGGCAGGGACAGGGGTGGAATTCACCCCTCCACTTT. Variable domain in full (rest from reference TRBV9 and TRBJ1-6): DSGVTQTPKHLITATGQRVTLRCSPRSGDLSVYWYQQSLDQGLQFLIQYYNGEERAKGNILERFSAQQFPDLHSELNLSSLELGDSALYFCASRQGQGWNSPLHFGNGTRLTVT.

This clone was found once. V and J are TRBV11-2 and TRBJ2-4; 7 bases map to TRBD1. The germline V gene encodes CDR1 SGHAT and CDR2 FQNNGV. Trimming at V came to 4 bases and at J to 0 bases, leaving 6 bases not matched to a gene. The CDR3 is made up of 16 amino acids. DNA for the CDR3: TGTGCCAGCAGCTCGGGGACAGCCACAGCCAAAAACATTCAGTACTTC. Its protein product is CASSSGTATAKNIQYF.

Points on this clone: Other DNA sequences of this sample code for an identical CDR3. The V call is TRBV28, the J call TRBJ1-5; TRBD1 agrees at 7 bases. Germline values: CDR1 MDHEN, CDR2 SYDVKM. This CDR3 is built from 14 residues. The V and J ends lost 6 bases and 6 bases, in that order; junction bases with no gene match: 8. In DNA, the CDR3 is TGTGCCAGCAGCCGCGACAGGGTCGGTCAGCCCCAGCATTTT. Protein product: CASSRDRVGQPQHF.

The chain links TRBV5-1 to TRBJ2-7; 8 bases fit TRBD1. The CDR3 has 14 amino acids. The J segment lost 0 bases and the V segment lost 5 bases, leaving 4 bases of the junction unmatched. Germline values: CDR1 SGHRS, CDR2 YFSETQ. In DNA, the CDR3 is TGCGCCAGCAGGGCCGGGACAGGCTCCTACGAGCAGTACTTC. The encoded protein is CASRAGTGSYEQYF. The whole variable domain, filled in from reference TRBV5-1 and TRBJ2-7, reads KAGVTQTPRYLIKTRGQQVTLSCSPISGHRSVSWYQQTPGQGLQFLFEYFSETQRNKGNFPGRFSGRQFSNSRSEMNVSTLELGDSALYLCASRAGTGSYEQYFGPGTRLTVT.

This clone was seen just once. This chain joins TRBV15 and TRBJ2-1; D may be TRBD1 (5 bases). The CDR3 consists of 14 residues. Trimming removed 4 bases at V and 8 bases at J, with 15 bases between. Per germline, CDR1 LNHNV and CDR2 YYDKDF (reference sequence). The CDR3 is CATSNQGRGDEQFF. Here the CDR3 DNA reads TGTGCCACCAGCAATCAGGGTAGGGGCGATGAGCAGTTCTTC.

This chain uses TRBV5-1 with TRBJ1-1; 7 bases fit TRBD1. Germline CDR1 and CDR2: SGHRS and YFSETQ. Germline trimming cut 4 bases from V and 3 bases from J; bases unmatched to any gene: 12. The CDR3 contains 16 residues. This chain's CDR3 is CASSLRPQGPDTEAFF. The CDR3 nucleotides read TGCGCCAGCAGCCTGAGGCCACAGGGGCCGGACACTGAAGCTTTCTTT. Full variable domain (remainder filled in from reference TRBV5-1 and TRBJ1-1): KAGVTQTPRYLIKTRGQQVTLSCSPISGHRSVSWYQQTPGQGLQFLFEYFSETQRNKGNFPGRFSGRQFSNSRSEMNVSTLELGDSALYLCASSLRPQGPDTEAFFGQGTRLTVV.

Concerning this clone itself: The same CDR3 can be traced to other DNA sequences in this sample. V usage is TRBV11-2 and J usage is TRBJ2-7, with D unresolved. From germline, CDR1 is SGHAT and CDR2 FQNNGV. CDR3 length equals 11 residues. Trimming removed 5 bases from V and 7 bases from J, with 9 bases in between. The CDR3 DNA is TGTGCCAGCAGCCCGGCCCGTGAGCAGTACTTC. Its translation: CASSPAREQYF.

This clone appeared a single time. The V and J genes are TRBV7-8 and TRBJ1-5; D uncertain. This CDR3 has 13 residues. V shed 6 bases and J shed 4 bases, with 10 bases lying between them. Germline V CDR1 and CDR2: SGHVS, FQNEAQ. CDR3 sequence (DNA): TGTGCCAGCAGTTCCAGCGGAAATCAGCCCCAGCATTTT. It is translated as CASSSSGNQPQHF.

The V call is TRBV5-8, the J call TRBJ2-3, with no clear D. The CDR3 sequence is 13 residues long. V lost 4 bases to trimming and J lost 4 bases, with 10 bases between them. Germline assignment: CDR1 SGHTS and CDR2 YDEGEE. Here the CDR3 DNA reads TGTGCCAGCAGCACTTCCCGTGCAGATACGCAGTATTTT. It translates to CASSTSRADTQYF.

This clone appeared a few times. Other DNA sequences of this sample code for an identical CDR3. The chain joins TRBV18 to TRBJ2-7, with D unresolved. CDR3 length equals 13 residues. V lost 2 bases, J lost 0 bases, and 5 bases lay in between. The germline V gene has CDR1 KGHSH and CDR2 LQKENI. CDR3 nucleotides: TGTGCCAGCTCACCAGGGAACTCCTACGAGCAGTACTTC. Translating it yields CASSPGNSYEQYF.

This clone was detected a few times. This CDR3 is CASWDRTYSNQPQHF. The CDR3 DNA sequence: TGTGCCAGTTGGGACAGGACTTATAGCAATCAGCCCCAGCATTTT. The chain uses TRBV19 and TRBJ1-5; 8 bases are shared with TRBD1. The CDR3 sequence is 15 residues long. Germline V CDR1 and CDR2: LNHDA, SQIVND (reference sequence). Losses at the gene ends were 8 bases for V and 0 bases for J; bases not matched to a gene: 6.

The chain uses TRBV19 and TRBJ2-3; 7 positions agree with TRBD1. The V gene's germline CDR1 is LNHDA and CDR2 SQIVND (reference sequence). The CDR3 is 16 residues long. J was trimmed by 2 bases and V by 7 bases; bases with no gene match: 12. DNA of the CDR3: TGTGCCAGTACCACCGGGGCAGGGGGAACCACAGATACGCAGTATTTT. This translates into CASTTGAGGTTDTQYF.